The clone carrying this T cell receptor (beta chain) was recorded a few times. The data stem from a study of response to subunit inactivated influenza vaccine. TCRdb used MiXCR to reprocess the RT-PCR reads, holding one entry per CDR3 protein. The data contain some 300,000 distinct CDR3 sequences, around 20% of them singletons. V was cut by 6 bases and J by 4 bases, with 12 bases left in between. CDR1 is SGHDN, CDR2 FVKESK, per germline. This CDR3 has 13 residues. The sequence was obtained from a man aged 45 to 75 who received an inactivated influenza vaccine. The source material was PBMCs from blood, sampled about 20 months after vaccination. The chain employs TRBV14 and TRBJ1-2, with D perhaps TRBD1 (5 bases). CDR3 amino acids: CASSPGFRYGYTF. The DNA of the CDR3 is TGTGCCAGCAGTCCAGGGTTTCGCTATGGCTACACCTTC. Based on the CDR3 plus reference TRBV14 and TRBJ1-2, the full variable domain is EAGVTQFPSHSVIEKGQTVTLRCDPISGHDNLYWYRRVMGKEIKFLLHFVKESKQDESGMPNNRFLAERTGGTYSTLKVQPAELEDSGVYFCASSPGFRYGYTFGSGTRLTVV.